These 14 T cell receptor beta chains came from one sample sequenced in a study of blood T cells in healthy people across ages. Combining a sample-barcoded 5' primer with a J-beta primer mix, a second PCR ran for about 7 to 11 cycles. TCRdb ran MiXCR on the 5' RACE reads and lists one entry per CDR3 protein. The data contain 890,000 or so distinct CDR3 sequences, under 80% of them singletons. The sample was blood. These receptors originate from a man in his thirties or forties in good health.

The rearrangement joins TRBV6-5 to TRBJ2-1; possible D gene TRBD2, 5 bases. This CDR3 spans 11 amino acids. CDR1 and CDR2 (germline): MNHEY, SVGAGI. The ends were cut back, 5 bases at V and 10 bases at J, with 9 bases in the middle. The CDR3 region has the DNA TGTGCCAGCAGTCTAGCCCGGGAGCAGTTCTTC. It translates to CASSLAREQFF.

CDR3 DNA sequence: TGTGCCAGCAAACCAGAGCCCGGGACAGGGCCTTCTAGCACAGATACGCAGTATTTT. It yields the protein CASKPEPGTGPSSTDTQYF. The chain combines TRBV28 with TRBJ2-3; 9 bases align to TRBD1. CDR1 MDHEN and CDR2 SYDVKM come from the germline V gene. Trimming removed 7 bases from V and 0 bases from J; junction bases left unmatched: 17. The CDR3 spans 19 residues. Based on the CDR3 plus reference TRBV28 and TRBJ2-3, the full variable domain is DVKVTQSSRYLVKRTGEKVFLECVQDMDHENMFWYRQDPGLGLRLIYFSYDVKMKEKGDIPEGYSVSREKKERFSLILESASTNQTSMYLCASKPEPGTGPSSTDTQYFGPGTRLTVL.

V gene TRBV6-1 combines with J gene TRBJ1-5; TRBD1 matches at 11 bases. With V trimmed by 5 bases and J by 3 bases, 9 bases remained unmatched. CDR1 MNHNS and CDR2 SASEGT come from the germline V gene. This CDR3 is built from 17 residues. The CDR3 DNA is TGTGCCAGCAGTAGGATCACGGGACAGGGGGACAATCAGCCCCAGCATTTT. It encodes CASSRITGQGDNQPQHF.

This clonotype was counted at least ten times. This sequence joins TRBV5-4 and TRBJ2-6; tentatively, D is TRBD1 or TRBD2 (6 bases each). Germline V gene lookup returns CDR1 SGHNT and CDR2 YYREEE (reference sequence). V lost 4 bases to trimming and J lost 0 bases, with 17 bases between them. The CDR3 sequence is 18 residues long. The CDR3 is CASSEGGHSASGANVLTF. The CDR3 nucleotides read TGTGCCAGCAGCGAGGGGGGACATTCGGCCTCTGGGGCCAACGTCCTGACTTTC.

The chain has TRBV20-1 and TRBJ2-3; 8 bases line up with TRBD2. The CDR3 loop spans 14 amino acids. Germline CDR1 is DFQATT and CDR2 is SNEGSKA (reference sequence). V gave up 1 base and J gave up 9 bases; unmatched junction bases: 9. CDR3 sequence reads: CSARGPGGHRTQYF. CDR3 nucleotides: TGCAGTGCTAGAGGGCCGGGGGGGCACAGGACGCAGTATTTT.

This chain joins TRBV12-3 or TRBV12-4 and TRBJ2-3, with 9 bases that match TRBD2. The CDR3 totals 15 residues. V lost 5 bases, J lost 5 bases, and 8 bases stayed unmatched. The CDR3 nucleotides are TGTGCCAGCAGTCTTCCGGGACTAGCAAAAGATACGCAGTATTTT. This encodes CASSLPGLAKDTQYF.

The gene calls are TRBV4-2 and TRBJ2-5; 8 nucleotides agree with TRBD1. The J call may be in error: the DNA end matches TRBJ2-7 better. The CDR3 is 16 amino acids. In germline, CDR1 is LGHNA, CDR2 YNFKEQ. The CDR3 DNA follows: TGTGCCAGCAGCCAAGAGACAGGGGTTGGGTCCTACGAGCAGTACTTC. This translates into CASSQETGVGSYEQYF.

This sequence joins TRBV7-2 and TRBJ2-4; the D gene could be TRBD1 or TRBD2 (6 bases each). The end of the DNA is better explained by TRBJ2-7, so the J call may be wrong. This CDR3 region has 16 residues. From germline, CDR1 is SGHTA and CDR2 FQGNSA. CDR3 sequence reads: CASSLAGGPPTYEQYF. CDR3 DNA sequence: TGTGCCAGCAGCTTAGCGGGGGGCCCTCCGACCTACGAGCAGTACTTC.

V usage is TRBV7-9 and J usage is TRBJ1-1; the D is unclear. From germline, CDR1 is SEHNR and CDR2 FQNEAQ (reference sequence). This CDR3 is built from 14 residues. Trimming left V 2 bases short and J 3 bases short, with 10 bases between. This chain's CDR3 is CASSLPVQHTEAFF. DNA of the CDR3: TGTGCCAGCAGCTTACCCGTCCAGCACACTGAAGCTTTCTTT.

This rearrangement joins TRBV3-1 to TRBJ2-7; D might be TRBD2 (6 bases). V lost 7 bases and J lost 5, with 15 bases in between. CDR1 and CDR2 (germline): LGHDT, YNNKEL (reference sequence). CDR3 length equals 13 residues. Written as DNA, the CDR3 is TGTGCCAGCAACCGACGGGGGAGCGACGAGCAGTACTTC. It encodes CASNRRGSDEQYF.

This clonotype was seen only once. The chain uses TRBV11-2 and TRBJ2-5; tentatively, D is TRBD1 (5 bases). This CDR3 spans 13 amino acids. V lost 4 bases and J lost 7, with 13 bases in between. CDR1 is SGHAT, CDR2 FQNNGV, per germline. The CDR3 spells CASSSPQGLTQYF. Here the CDR3 DNA reads TGTGCCAGCAGCTCCCCCCAGGGATTGACCCAGTACTTC.

This chain uses TRBV20-1 with TRBJ2-1, with D possibly being TRBD1 (6 bases). The CDR3 runs to 15 residues. Germline assignment: CDR1 DFQATT and CDR2 SNEGSKA (reference sequence). V was clipped by 4 bases and J by 0 bases, with 13 bases between them. This CDR3 reads CSAILRGSSYNEQFF. CDR3 bases: TGCAGTGCTATTCTTAGGGGGAGCTCCTACAATGAGCAGTTCTTC.

CDR3 bases: TGTGCCAGCAGCCAAGGGCAAACAGACTCCTACGAGCAGTACTTC. This sequence encodes CASSQGQTDSYEQYF. This chain joins TRBV14 and TRBJ2-7; D unclear. Germline CDR1 reads SGHDN; CDR2 reads FVKESK. This CDR3 is 15 amino acids long. V was pared by 1 base and J by 0 bases, with 10 bases between.

This sequence joins TRBV29-1 and TRBJ2-3, with TRBD1 identical over 11 bases. Per germline, CDR1 SQVTM and CDR2 ANQGSEA. CDR3 length: 13 residues. V lost 3 bases, J lost 5 bases, and 1 base stayed unmatched. CDR3 sequence (DNA): TGCAGCGTTGATGGGACAGGGGGAGATACGCAGTATTTT. Its translation is CSVDGTGGDTQYF.